This T cell receptor (beta chain) was identified in a study of cytomegalovirus exposure and HLA in healthy donors. Study-wide context: In a previous analysis, around 110 million unique TCR beta sequences were found from 150 million to 200 million T cells. Study-wide findings and caveats: For TCR beta chains, V- and J-gene trimming was later linked to a missense DCLRE1C variant.

Germline values: CDR1 SGDLS, CDR2 YYNGEE. The V end lost 0 bases, the J end lost 7 bases, and 13 bases lay between the germline ends. This CDR3 comprises 14 residues. The PCR had 60 Vbeta and 13 Jbeta primers. Measured with immunoSEQ multiplex PCR; TCRdb has only the in-frame clones, and not every one. The sample yields about 68,000 clones, 70% to 90% seen once. On this clone: The antigen is undetermined.

No record exists of this donor's CMV serostatus. V and J are TRBV9 and TRBJ1-1, with D unresolved. The source material was PBMCs. The receptor comes from a human donor in good health. CDR3 DNA sequence: TGTGCCAGCAGCGTAGCCCCAGAGGAAAATGAAGCTTTCTTT. Its protein is CASSVAPEENEAFF.